The entry below gives a single T cell receptor (beta chain) sequence along with its context. Profiled with immunoSEQ multiplex PCR; TCRdb holds only in-frame clones, not every one. The table has roughly 2.1 million clones, 85% to 95% seen once. Terminally differentiated effector memory CD45RA+ cells were left out of the naive CD8 fraction, which was CD45RO-negative and positively selected for CCR7. This entry is derived from a study of shared clonotypes between healthy human individuals. This sequence originates from a man between 18 and 29 years old in good health. Some clones in this sample may be carry-over from other donors' samples. Sequenced input: naive CD8+ T cells from PBMCs.

This CDR3 is CASSAGPGGFYEQYF. CDR3 nucleotide sequence: TGTGCCAGCAGCGCCGGGCCAGGGGGCTTCTACGAGCAGTACTTC. The chain is built from TRBV9 and TRBJ2-7, with 8 bases identical to TRBD1. Germline V gene lookup returns CDR1 SGDLS and CDR2 YYNGEE. V dropped 3 bases and J dropped 3; count of bases not matched to a gene: 8. The CDR3 extends over 15 amino acids.